The rows below give T cell receptor beta chains drawn from one sample of a study of blood T cell repertoires in COVID-19. Some clones are missing from TCRdb's copy, which holds only in-frame ones; the method was immunoSEQ multiplex PCR. The sample lists just over 300,000 clones; roughly 85% were seen once. The sample was PBMCs or T cells enriched from blood (not recorded which). All receptors come from a man aged 25 to 40 who had recovered from COVID-19. The CDR3 runs from the conserved cysteine through the conserved F or W. A D gene is named only where the DNA matches it firmly. Only part of the rows carry a size: once, few, many, or a class if the clone is expanded.

. | TRBJ2-3 | TRBV5-1 | . | CASSLAEVRTDTQYF | TGCGCCAGCAGCTTGGCCGAGGTACGCACAGATACGCAGTATTTT
. | TRBJ2-1 | TRBV5-4 | . | CASSLGGNSYNEQFF | TGTGCCAGCAGCTTGGGAGGGAACTCCTACAATGAGCAGTTCTTC
. | TRBJ2-3 | TRBV13 | . | CASSLGGGTVSAGDTQYF | TGTGCCAGCAGCTTAGGTGGCGGGACGGTTTCGGCTGGCGATACGCAGTATTTT
. | TRBJ2-5 | TRBV15 | . | CATDLKTEPKTQYF | TGTGCCACCGACCTCAAAACAGAGCCGAAGACCCAGTACTTC
TRBD1 | TRBJ2-3 | TRBV5-1 | . | CASSPGQGKDTQYF | TGCGCCAGCAGCCCCGGACAGGGTAAAGATACGCAGTATTTT
TRBD1 | TRBJ1-6 | TRBV19 | . | CASSRGTGVSPLHF | TGTGCCAGTAGTAGGGGGACAGGGGTTTCACCCCTCCACTTT
. | TRBJ2-2 | TRBV5-4 | . | CASSSSGSGELFF | TGTGCCAGCAGCTCCAGCGGCTCCGGGGAGCTGTTTTTT
TRBD1 | TRBJ2-7 | TRBV4-3 | . | CASSLGQGLEQYF | TGCGCCAGCAGCCTAGGACAGGGATTGGAGCAGTACTTC
TRBD1 | TRBJ2-6 | TRBV5-1 | . | CASARDRSSGANVLTF | TGCGCCAGCGCCCGGGACAGGTCTTCTGGGGCCAACGTCCTGACTTTC
. | TRBJ2-7 | TRBV18 | . | CASSTGLAPYEQYF | TGTGCCAGCTCAACCGGACTGGCACCCTACGAGCAGTACTTC
. | TRBJ1-6 | TRBV7-2 | . | CASSLVIADNSPLHF | TGTGCCAGCAGCTTAGTAATAGCCGATAATTCACCCCTCCACTTT
TRBD1 | TRBJ1-2 | TRBV6-2/TRBV6-3 | . | CASSPRDRRNYGYTF | TGTGCCAGCAGTCCAAGGGACAGGAGAAACTATGGCTACACCTTC
. | TRBJ1-2 | TRBV24-1 | . | CATSDFGQGTNYGYTF | TGTGCCACCAGTGATTTCGGGCAGGGGACTAACTATGGCTACACCTTC
. | TRBJ1-2 | TRBV11-2 | . | CASSPNTLFSYGYTF | TGTGCCAGCAGCCCCAATACTCTATTCTCCTATGGCTACACCTTC
TRBD1 | TRBJ1-2 | TRBV5-1 | . | CASSKDRVGGYTF | TGCGCCAGCAGCAAGGACAGGGTGGGAGGCTACACCTTC
. | TRBJ1-5 | TRBV11-2 | . | CASSLQGSSNQPQHF | TGTGCCAGCAGCTTACAGGGGTCGAGCAATCAGCCCCAGCATTTT
. | TRBJ1-6 | TRBV11-2 | . | CASSLGQTNSPLHF | TGTGCCAGCAGTTTGGGGCAGACAAATTCACCCCTCCACTTT
. | TRBJ1-1 | TRBV5-1 | . | CASSPKGGGDDTEAFF | TGCGCCAGCAGCCCTAAAGGCGGCGGGGACGACACTGAAGCTTTCTTT
. | TRBJ2-2 | TRBV2 | . | CASSLDSAGELFF | TGTGCCAGCAGCCTGGACAGTGCCGGGGAGCTGTTTTTT
TRBD1 | TRBJ1-1 | TRBV5-6 | . | CASTLDRDTEAFF | TGTGCCAGCACCTTAGACAGGGACACTGAAGCTTTCTTT
TRBD1 | TRBJ1-4 | TRBV5-6 | . | CASSLRGTGIAKLFF | TGTGCCAGCAGCCTCCGCGGGACAGGGATCGCAAAACTGTTTTTT
TRBD1 | TRBJ1-1 | TRBV9 | once | CASSLLGTGSEAFF | TGTGCCAGCAGCCTACTAGGGACAGGCTCTGAAGCTTTCTTT
. | TRBJ1-1 | TRBV4-2 | . | CASSQDGGNTEAFF | TGTGCCAGCAGCCAAGACGGCGGTAACACTGAAGCTTTCTTT
TRBD1 | TRBJ2-5 | TRBV28 | once | CACGQGQETQYF | TGTGCCTGCGGACAGGGACAAGAGACCCAGTACTTC
TRBD1 | TRBJ1-3 | TRBV7-2 | . | CASSLAQGATGNTIYF | TGTGCCAGCAGCTTAGCGCAGGGGGCGACTGGAAACACCATATATTTT
TRBD1 | TRBJ1-2 | TRBV5-1 | . | CASSLGPGGPGYGYTF | TGCGCCAGCAGCTTGGGTCCAGGGGGTCCTGGCTATGGCTACACCTTC
. | TRBJ2-7 | TRBV5-1 | . | CASSLSPGPYEQYF | TGCGCCAGCAGCTTGAGTCCCGGTCCATACGAGCAGTACTTC
TRBD2 | TRBJ2-1 | TRBV11-3 | . | CASSLSGANYNEQFF | TGTGCCAGCAGCCTTAGCGGGGCCAACTACAATGAGCAGTTCTTC